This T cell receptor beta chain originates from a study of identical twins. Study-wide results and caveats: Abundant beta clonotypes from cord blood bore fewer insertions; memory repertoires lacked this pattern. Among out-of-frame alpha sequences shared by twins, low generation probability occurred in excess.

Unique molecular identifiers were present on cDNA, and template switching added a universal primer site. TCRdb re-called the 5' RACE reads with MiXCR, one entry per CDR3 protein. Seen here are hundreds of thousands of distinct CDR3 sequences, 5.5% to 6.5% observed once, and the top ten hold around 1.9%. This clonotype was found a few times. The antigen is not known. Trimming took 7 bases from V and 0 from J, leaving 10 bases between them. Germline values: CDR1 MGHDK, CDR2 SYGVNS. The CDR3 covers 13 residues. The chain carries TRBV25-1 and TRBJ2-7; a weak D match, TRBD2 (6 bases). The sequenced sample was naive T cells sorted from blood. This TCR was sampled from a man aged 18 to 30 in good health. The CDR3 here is CASTGTDSYEQYF. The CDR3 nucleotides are TGTGCCAGCACCGGGACTGACTCCTACGAGCAGTACTTC.